This T cell receptor (beta chain) was captured in a study of blood T cell repertoires in COVID-19. Study at large: Samples representing acute and convalescent COVID-19 were sourced from the United States, Italy and Spain. PBMCs, B-cell-depleted T cells, or T cells provided the cDNA or gDNA that made up the material.

In the source study's methods: Estimation of nucleated cell counts relied on the amplification of reference gene primers. Clones were read by immunoSEQ multiplex PCR, and TCRdb kept only the in-frame ones, dropping some. That table furnishes V, J and clone size, whereas the DNA furnished D and trimming. Of roughly 190,000 clones listed, 80% to 85% are singletons. This receptor was taken from a human donor with acute or convalescent COVID-19. The donor label of this sample is uncertain. Specimen: peripheral blood.

The DNA for the CDR3 is TGTGCCAGCAGGGACCCGGGACTAGCCTTTCTTAGGGTCTCCTACGAGCAGTACTTC. It yields the protein CASRDPGLAFLRVSYEQYF. The chain uses TRBV27 and TRBJ2-7, with TRBD2 matching 9 bases. J was trimmed by 0 bases and V by 6 bases; bases with no gene match: 18. The CDR3 length is 19 residues. CDR1 is MNHEY and CDR2 is SMNVEV in the germline V gene (reference sequence).